A single T cell receptor beta chain is shown here with its context. This sample also contains other DNA sequences that code for the same CDR3. In the original processing: Reference gene primer amplification in the assay estimated nucleated cell counts. Only in-frame clones appear in the TCRdb table, and some are missing; sequencing was by immunoSEQ multiplex PCR. V and J calls and clone size are those listed in that table; D and trimming were worked out from the DNA. The data contain 150,000 to 200,000 clones, less than 90% of them seen just once; the ten biggest clones take up roughly 8%. This sample is drawn from a study of blood T cell repertoires in COVID-19. Study-level information: Researchers got acute and convalescent COVID-19 samples from the United States, Italy and Spain. From T cells, B-cell-depleted T cells, or PBMCs came the material, which was cDNA or gDNA.

Germline V gene sequence: CDR1 KGHDR, CDR2 SFDVKD. CDR3 length: 12 residues. Trimming removed 2 bases at V and 4 bases at J, with 4 bases between. Participant age was roughly 18 to 95 years, and participants resided in approximately 24 US areas. The sample comprised PBMCs or T cells enriched from blood (not recorded which). This TCR came from a woman aged 50 to 65 who had recovered from COVID-19. The chain couples TRBV24-1 to TRBJ1-2; D is ambiguous. CDR3 sequence reads: CATSDSGYGYTF. CDR3 sequence (DNA): TGTGCCACCAGTGATTCCGGCTATGGCTACACCTTC.